This TCR beta chain was identified during a study of cytomegalovirus exposure and HLA in healthy donors. Study summary: Of roughly 400 genotyped donors, around 86% grouped in the Caucasian-associated ancestry cluster.

Concerning this clone: What it recognizes is unknown.

Primers included in the PCR were 60 Vbeta and 13 Jbeta primers. This table comes from immunoSEQ multiplex PCR, and its TCRdb copy is limited to in-frame clones, with some not included. The data show 100,000 to 150,000 clones, 77% seen once. Study outcomes and limitations: With high specificity and sensitivity, the classifier reportedly diagnosed cytomegalovirus status. After further analysis at a later stage, roughly 16,000 TCR beta sequences were associated with HLA alleles at 0.05 false discovery rate. Productive status was seen about 90% or about 30% of the time for most TCR beta V segments in an earlier analysis.

Input material: PBMCs. This clonotype originated in a woman aged 40 to 50 in good health and CMV-seropositive.

The chain's CDR3 is CASSLTAGWNNEQFF. The CDR3 nucleotides read TGTGCCAGCAGCTTAACCGCGGGGTGGAACAATGAGCAGTTCTTC. This chain connects TRBV11-3 to TRBJ2-1; D is perhaps TRBD2 (6 bases). Germline values: CDR1 SGHNT, CDR2 YENEEA. The V and J ends lost 2 bases and 5 bases respectively, with 13 bases between them. There are 15 residues in the CDR3.